The 30 T cell receptor beta chains below all came from one sample that was sequenced in a study of blood T cell repertoires in COVID-19. TCRdb's copy holds only in-frame clones and misses some; the assay was immunoSEQ multiplex PCR. This sample has about 49,000 clones, with approximately 81% found just once. The sample taken for sequencing was peripheral blood. Receptor source: an elderly woman with COVID-19, enrolled during active disease.

The rearrangement joins TRBV12-3 or TRBV12-4 to TRBJ2-2; D is undetermined. Trimming pared 3 bases from V and 8 bases from J, leaving 7 bases between. This CDR3 contains 12 residues. CDR3 in amino acids: CASSLSRGELFF. The CDR3 DNA reads TGTGCCAGCAGTTTGAGCAGGGGGGAGCTGTTTTTT.

The CDR3 spells CASSQGHNNQPQHF. In nucleotides, the CDR3 is TGTGCCAGCAGCCAAGGACACAACAATCAGCCCCAGCATTTT. The chain uses TRBV3-1 (or the pseudogene TRBV3-2) and TRBJ1-5; D is unresolved. The ends were cut back, 1 base at V and 3 bases at J, with 7 bases in the middle. Germline V lookup: CDR1 LGHDT, CDR2 YNNKEL (reference sequence). The CDR3 is 14 residues long.

The V and J genes are TRBV18 and TRBJ2-7; the D gene is possibly TRBD1 (5 bases). Germline V CDR1 and CDR2: KGHSH, LQKENI. The CDR3 contains 15 residues. The V end lost 4 bases, the J end lost 3 bases, and 16 bases lay between the germline ends. The CDR3 is CASSLSRDRFYEQYF. The CDR3 DNA sequence: TGTGCCAGCTCACTTAGCAGGGATCGTTTCTACGAGCAGTACTTC.

V gene TRBV24-1 combines with J gene TRBJ1-1, with unresolved D. The length of the CDR3 is 12 residues. V was pared by 4 bases and J by 2 bases, with 4 bases between. CDR1 and CDR2 from the germline V gene are KGHDR and SFDVKD. Here the CDR3 DNA reads TGTGCCACCAGTGACGGTAACACTGAAGCTTTCTTT. Its protein product is CATSDGNTEAFF.

The chain employs TRBV29-1 and TRBJ2-1; 11 nucleotides match TRBD2. The trim removed 3 bases at V and 7 bases at J, leaving 2 bases unmatched. Germline V gene lookup returns CDR1 SQVTM and CDR2 ANQGSEA. The length of the CDR3 is 13 residues. CDR3 sequence: CSVDTSGSNEQFF. DNA for the CDR3: TGCAGCGTTGATACTAGCGGGAGTAATGAGCAGTTCTTC.

Only one count was recorded for this clone. Written as DNA, the CDR3 is TGTGCCAGCAGTACCGGGACTAGCACCTACGAGCAGTACTTC. Its protein is CASSTGTSTYEQYF. The chain combines TRBV27 with TRBJ2-7, with 9 positions matching TRBD2. The CDR3 spans 14 residues. The V gene's germline CDR1 is MNHEY and CDR2 SMNVEV (reference sequence). V lost 5 bases to trimming and J lost 2 bases; unmatched junction nucleotides: 4.

J is TRBJ2-3 and V is TRBV18, with 11 bases matching TRBD2. Germline V gene data show CDR1 as KGHSH and CDR2 as LQKENI. V dropped 3 bases and J dropped 3; count of bases not matched to a gene: 5. This CDR3 spans 16 amino acids. The CDR3 bases are TGTGCCAGCTCACCTTTAGCGGGAGGGAGGACAGATACGCAGTATTTT. It translates to CASSPLAGGRTDTQYF.

The V call is TRBV4-1, the J call TRBJ2-1; D unclear. V lost 3 bases and J lost 1, with 10 bases in between. CDR1 and CDR2 (germline): MGHRA, YSYEKL. CDR3 size: 15 residues. Written as DNA, the CDR3 is TGCGCCAGCAGCCACGGCAGCGTTTCCTACAATGAGCAGTTCTTC. The encoded protein is CASSHGSVSYNEQFF.

This chain links TRBV29-1 with TRBJ2-3; D may be TRBD2 (6 bases). This CDR3 has 17 amino acids. Germline CDR1 and CDR2: SQVTM and ANQGSEA. The ends were cut back, 2 bases at V and 2 bases at J, with 20 bases in the middle. DNA for the CDR3: TGCAGCGTTGAACCCTTCGCGGGAAGCGGACTCACAGATACGCAGTATTTT. Translating gives CSVEPFAGSGLTDTQYF.

This clone was recorded only once. The chain has TRBV11-2 and TRBJ2-2, with TRBD2 matching over 8 bases. Germline trimming cut 5 bases from V and 7 bases from J; bases unmatched to any gene: 9. The germline gives CDR1 SGHAT, CDR2 FQNNGV. CDR3 size: 15 residues. As DNA, the CDR3 is TGTGCCAGCAGCCCGGGTGCCCTAGCGGGCGGGGAGCTGTTTTTT. It codes for CASSPGALAGGELFF.

V gene TRBV5-1 combines with J gene TRBJ2-7, with TRBD1 matching over 7 bases. V was pared by 7 bases and J by 2 bases, with 6 bases of the junction left unmatched. The length of the CDR3 is 13 residues. Germline values: CDR1 SGHRS, CDR2 YFSETQ. The CDR3 bases are TGCGCCAGCCTTTCGGGACAGACCTACGAGCAGTACTTC. It codes for CASLSGQTYEQYF.

The chain uses TRBV6-2 or TRBV6-3 and TRBJ2-1; TRBD2 aligns across 12 bases. CDR1 MNHEY and CDR2 SVGEGT come from the germline V gene. There are 16 residues in the CDR3. V lost 6 bases, J lost 4 bases, and 7 bases stayed unmatched. The CDR3 nucleotides are TGTGCCAGCAGCCTTACCGGGACTAGCGGGTACAATGAGCAGTTCTTC. Protein: CASSLTGTSGYNEQFF.

The V gene is TRBV9, the J gene TRBJ1-3, with 9 bases fitting TRBD1. Germline assignment: CDR1 SGDLS and CDR2 YYNGEE. Trimming cost V 4 bases and J 4 bases; bases outside gene matches: 6. The CDR3 loop spans 15 amino acids. For the CDR3, the DNA is TGTGCCAGCAGCATCGGGACAGGGTTAGGAAACACCATATATTTT. Protein: CASSIGTGLGNTIYF.

In its sample, this clone was seen a few times. The rearrangement links TRBV5-4 to TRBJ2-1, with 10 bases identical to TRBD2. The CDR3 sequence is 18 residues long. Germline-derived CDR1 and CDR2 are SGHNT and YYREEE (reference sequence). V gave up 0 bases and J gave up 2 bases; unmatched junction bases: 8. CDR3 sequence reads: CASSLVPPGTSAYNEQFF. The DNA of the CDR3 is TGTGCCAGCAGCTTGGTACCCCCAGGGACTAGCGCCTACAATGAGCAGTTCTTC.

The count of this clone is one. V usage is TRBV10-3 and J usage is TRBJ1-2; the match to TRBD1 covers 8 bases. Germline V gene lookup returns CDR1 ENHRY and CDR2 SYGVKD. J lost 8 bases, V lost 10 bases, and 15 bases had no gene match. The CDR3 totals 14 residues. For the CDR3, the DNA is TGTGCCAATGCCGGGACAGGTGCCCGGGGAGGCTACACCTTC. Translated, it gives CANAGTGARGGYTF.

V gene TRBV18 combines with J gene TRBJ1-1; D is unclear. CDR1 and CDR2 (germline): KGHSH, LQKENI. The CDR3 is 14 amino acids. Between the trimmed V and J ends, which lost 6 bases and 4 bases, there was a span of 15 bases. CDR3 region: CASSTISVSTEAFF. The CDR3 DNA sequence: TGTGCCAGCTCCACTATATCGGTCAGCACTGAAGCTTTCTTT. The full variable domain, its missing parts supplied by reference TRBV18 and TRBJ1-1, is NAGVMQNPRHLVRRRGQEARLRCSPMKGHSHVYWYRQLPEEGLKFMVYLQKENIIDESGMPKERFSAEFPKEGPSILRIQQVVRGDSAAYFCASSTISVSTEAFFGQGTRLTVV.

This chain links TRBV5-1 with TRBJ1-1; 8 nucleotides line up with TRBD1. The germline V gene encodes CDR1 SGHRS and CDR2 YFSETQ. After removal of 4 bases from V and 0 bases from J, the junction contained 8 bases not matched to a gene. This CDR3 region has 16 residues. CDR3 nucleotides: TGCGCCAGCAGCCGACAGGGGCCGGACTTGAACACTGAAGCTTTCTTT. Translated: CASSRQGPDLNTEAFF. Drawing the rest from reference TRBV5-1 and TRBJ1-1, the complete variable domain is KAGVTQTPRYLIKTRGQQVTLSCSPISGHRSVSWYQQTPGQGLQFLFEYFSETQRNKGNFPGRFSGRQFSNSRSEMNVSTLELGDSALYLCASSRQGPDLNTEAFFGQGTRLTVV.

The J gene is TRBJ2-1, the V gene TRBV7-2, with 13 bases fitting TRBD2. The ends lost 2 bases at V and 6 bases at J; junction bases unmatched: 4. This CDR3 comprises 16 residues. CDR1 and CDR2 (germline): SGHTA, FQGNSA. CDR3 amino acids: CASSLRTSGSANEQFF. The CDR3 DNA reads TGTGCCAGCAGCTTAAGGACTAGCGGGAGTGCCAATGAGCAGTTCTTC.

The chain is built from TRBV3-1 (or the pseudogene TRBV3-2) and TRBJ1-5; no reliable D call. V shed 6 bases and J shed 4 bases, with 13 bases lying between them. CDR3 length: 14 residues. The germline V gene encodes CDR1 LGHDT and CDR2 YNNKEL (reference sequence). The CDR3 bases are TGTGCCAGCAGTCAAAGTTCGGGGAATCAGCCCCAGCATTTT. Translating gives CASSQSSGNQPQHF.

This clone showed up just a few times. The gene calls are TRBV19 and TRBJ1-1, with 7 positions matching TRBD1. Germline V gene data show CDR1 as LNHDA and CDR2 as SQIVND (reference sequence). The CDR3 has 15 amino acids. After removal of 4 bases from V and 8 bases from J, the junction contained 13 bases not matched to a gene. The DNA for the CDR3 is TGTGCCAGTAGTACTGACAGGGTTCTGAGGTCGGAAGCTTTCTTT. Translation gives CASSTDRVLRSEAFF.

The chain uses TRBV14 and TRBJ2-5; 8 nucleotides match TRBD2. The CDR3 is 16 residues long. Germline assignment: CDR1 SGHDN and CDR2 FVKESK. The V segment lost 5 bases and the J segment 5 bases; nucleotides outside the gene matches: 13. The CDR3 DNA is TGTGCCAGCAGCACCCATAGCGGGATCGCCGGGGAGACCCAGTACTTC. It encodes CASSTHSGIAGETQYF.

The chain uses TRBV6-5 and TRBJ1-1, with D tentatively TRBD1 (5 bases). Germline V lookup: CDR1 MNHEY, CDR2 SVGAGI. The CDR3 sequence is 15 residues long. Trimming cost V 7 bases and J 1 base, with 16 bases left between them. CDR3 protein: CASITLLGGNTEAFF. CDR3 sequence (DNA): TGTGCCAGCATCACATTATTGGGGGGGAACACTGAAGCTTTCTTT.

This clone was observed once. CDR3 coding DNA: TGTGCCAGCAGTGCACAGGGGGCCCCCAATCAGCCCCAGCATTTT. This sequence encodes CASSAQGAPNQPQHF. V is TRBV2 and J is TRBJ1-5; 9 bases align to TRBD1. Germline V lookup: CDR1 SNHLY, CDR2 FYNNEI. Losses at the gene ends were 4 bases for V and 3 bases for J; bases not matched to a gene: 4. The CDR3 is 15 residues long.

V gene TRBV6-1 combines with J gene TRBJ2-7; the match to TRBD2 covers 13 bases. Germline V CDR1 and CDR2: MNHNS, SASEGT. Trimming took 3 bases from V and 2 from J; bases not matched to a gene: 1. There are 15 residues in the CDR3. The CDR3 here is CASSEGLAGTYEQYF. The CDR3 bases are TGTGCCAGCAGTGAGGGACTAGCGGGGACCTACGAGCAGTACTTC.

The chain combines TRBV28 with TRBJ1-1, with D perhaps matching TRBD1 (6 bases). The V and J ends lost 5 bases and 1 base respectively, with 11 bases between them. Looked up from germline, CDR1 is MDHEN and CDR2 is SYDVKM. This CDR3 region has 14 residues. CDR3 sequence: CASSLGQRNTEAFF. The CDR3 bases are TGTGCCAGCAGTCTAGGACAGAGGAACACTGAAGCTTTCTTT.

This clone was seen once. The chain is built from TRBV29-1 and TRBJ2-1; D unclear. Trimming stripped 1 base from V and 3 bases from J, with 4 bases between. Germline loops: CDR1 SQVTM, CDR2 ANQGSEA. The CDR3 sequence is 12 residues long. The CDR3 protein is CSVEVRYNEQFF. In DNA, the CDR3 is TGCAGCGTTGAAGTTCGCTACAATGAGCAGTTCTTC.

This chain joins TRBV6-5 and TRBJ1-5; 7 bases match TRBD1. This CDR3 has 15 amino acids. CDR1 and CDR2 (germline): MNHEY, SVGAGI. V was pared by 6 bases and J by 0 bases, with 5 bases of the junction left unmatched. The CDR3 DNA reads as TGTGCCAGCAGCCTGGGACAGTCTAGCAATCAGCCCCAGCATTTT. Its protein is CASSLGQSSNQPQHF.

The chain joins TRBV2 to TRBJ1-5; D uncertain. CDR3 size: 15 residues. V lost 6 bases and J 1 base, leaving 13 bases between the germline ends. CDR1 and CDR2 (germline): SNHLY, FYNNEI. The CDR3 here is CASRLGRQSNQPQHF. Written as DNA, the CDR3 is TGTGCCAGCAGGCTGGGCAGGCAAAGCAATCAGCCCCAGCATTTT.

The chain uses TRBV9 and TRBJ2-3; 9 nucleotides align to TRBD2. V gave up 3 bases and J gave up 1 base; unmatched junction bases: 6. The germline V gene encodes CDR1 SGDLS and CDR2 YYNGEE. The CDR3 totals 16 residues. The CDR3 nucleotides are TGTGCCAGCAGCGGAGGGGGACTAGCTGGCACAGATACGCAGTATTTT. Translation: CASSGGGLAGTDTQYF. The complete variable domain, with remaining parts taken from reference TRBV9 and TRBJ2-3, reads DSGVTQTPKHLITATGQRVTLRCSPRSGDLSVYWYQQSLDQGLQFLIQYYNGEERAKGNILERFSAQQFPDLHSELNLSSLELGDSALYFCASSGGGLAGTDTQYFGPGTRLTVL.

The chain combines TRBV28 with TRBJ2-7, with D hard to call. Germline V gives CDR1 MDHEN, CDR2 SYDVKM. The CDR3 covers 11 residues. Deletions cut 5 bases from V and 7 bases from J, with 9 bases between. The CDR3 nucleotides are TGTGCCAGCAGTCCCTTCTTGGAGCAGTACTTC. It encodes CASSPFLEQYF. Looking up the rest from reference TRBV28 and TRBJ2-7 gives the full variable domain: DVKVTQSSRYLVKRTGEKVFLECVQDMDHENMFWYRQDPGLGLRLIYFSYDVKMKEKGDIPEGYSVSREKKERFSLILESASTNQTSMYLCASSPFLEQYFGPGTRLTVT.